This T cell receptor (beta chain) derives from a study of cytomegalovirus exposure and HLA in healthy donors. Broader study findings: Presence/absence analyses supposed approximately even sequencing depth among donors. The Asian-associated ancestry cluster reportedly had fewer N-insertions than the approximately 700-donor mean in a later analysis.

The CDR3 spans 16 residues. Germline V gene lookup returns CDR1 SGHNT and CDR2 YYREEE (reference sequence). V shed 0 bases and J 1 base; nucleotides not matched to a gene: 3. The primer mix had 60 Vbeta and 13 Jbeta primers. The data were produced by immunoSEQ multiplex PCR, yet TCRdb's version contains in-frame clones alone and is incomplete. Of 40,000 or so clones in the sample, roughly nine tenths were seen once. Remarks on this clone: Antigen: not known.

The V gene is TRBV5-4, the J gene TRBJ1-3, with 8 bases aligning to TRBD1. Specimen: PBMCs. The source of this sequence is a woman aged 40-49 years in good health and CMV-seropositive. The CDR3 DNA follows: TGTGCCAGCAGCTTGGTCACAGGGGGATCTGGAAACACCATATATTTT. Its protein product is CASSLVTGGSGNTIYF.